The clone carrying this T cell receptor beta chain was picked up a small number of times. No antigen is known for it. This sample was included in a study of cytomegalovirus exposure and HLA in healthy donors. Whole-study context: An analysis done earlier identified around 100 million unique TCR beta sequences from around 180 million T cells. Whole-study findings and limits: V- and J-gene trimming of TCR beta was linked (in a later analysis) to a missense DCLRE1C variant.

In the PCR, 60 Vbeta and 13 Jbeta primers were used. The table came from immunoSEQ multiplex PCR; TCRdb's copy has only in-frame clones and leaves some out. The data show 80,000 to 130,000 clones, around 79% seen once. CDR1 and CDR2 from the germline V gene are MGHDK and SYGVNS. V lost 5 bases and J lost 0, with 11 bases in between. There are 15 residues in the CDR3. This receptor was identified in a male donor in good health and CMV-seropositive. The chain employs TRBV25-1 and TRBJ2-1; the D gene is possibly TRBD1 (5 bases). Sequenced material: PBMCs. The DNA of the CDR3 is TGTGCCAGCAGTAAACAGGAGAGCTCCTACAATGAGCAGTTCTTC. As protein: CASSKQESSYNEQFF. The full variable domain, rest sourced from reference TRBV25-1 and TRBJ2-1, is EADIYQTPRYLVIGTGKKITLECSQTMGHDKMYWYQQDPGMELHLIHYSYGVNSTEKGDLSSESTVSRIRTEHFPLTLESARPSHTSQYLCASSKQESSYNEQFFGPGTRLTVL.